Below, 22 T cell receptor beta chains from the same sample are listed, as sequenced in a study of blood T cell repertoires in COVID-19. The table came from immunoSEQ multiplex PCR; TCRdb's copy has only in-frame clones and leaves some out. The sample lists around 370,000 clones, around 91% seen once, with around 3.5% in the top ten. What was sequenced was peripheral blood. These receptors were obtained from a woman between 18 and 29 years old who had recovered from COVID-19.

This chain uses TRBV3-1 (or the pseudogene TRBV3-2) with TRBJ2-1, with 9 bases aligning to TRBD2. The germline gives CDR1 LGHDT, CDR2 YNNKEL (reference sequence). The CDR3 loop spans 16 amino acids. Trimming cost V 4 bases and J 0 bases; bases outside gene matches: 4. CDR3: CASSRGLASSYNEQFF. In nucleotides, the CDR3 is TGTGCCAGCAGCCGCGGACTAGCGAGCTCCTACAATGAGCAGTTCTTC.

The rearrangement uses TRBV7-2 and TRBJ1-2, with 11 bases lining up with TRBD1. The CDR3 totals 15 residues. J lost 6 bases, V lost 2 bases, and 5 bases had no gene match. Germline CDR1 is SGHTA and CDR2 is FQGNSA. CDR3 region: CASSLRTGGRDGYTF. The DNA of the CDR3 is TGTGCCAGCAGCTTAAGGACAGGGGGCAGGGATGGCTACACCTTC.

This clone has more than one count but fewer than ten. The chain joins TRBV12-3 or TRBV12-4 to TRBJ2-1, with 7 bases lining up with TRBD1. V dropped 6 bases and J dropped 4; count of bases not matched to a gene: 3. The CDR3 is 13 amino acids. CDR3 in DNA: TGTGCCAGCAGCCCGGGACAGTACAATGAGCAGTTCTTC. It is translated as CASSPGQYNEQFF.

Here the CDR3 DNA reads TGTGCCAGCAGCACCCTCGGGGGGGGAGACACTGAAGCTTTCTTT. Protein: CASSTLGGGDTEAFF. V usage is TRBV9 and J usage is TRBJ1-1, with TRBD1 as a possible D gene (5 bases). Germline CDR1 reads SGDLS; CDR2 reads YYNGEE. Trimming removed 4 bases from V and 3 bases from J, with 16 bases in between. This CDR3 spans 15 amino acids.

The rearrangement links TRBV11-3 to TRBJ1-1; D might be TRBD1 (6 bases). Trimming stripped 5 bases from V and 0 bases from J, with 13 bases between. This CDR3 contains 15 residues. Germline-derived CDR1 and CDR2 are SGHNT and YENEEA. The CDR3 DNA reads TGTGCCAGCAGCCTGGACAGTAGCATGAACACTGAAGCTTTCTTT. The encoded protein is CASSLDSSMNTEAFF.

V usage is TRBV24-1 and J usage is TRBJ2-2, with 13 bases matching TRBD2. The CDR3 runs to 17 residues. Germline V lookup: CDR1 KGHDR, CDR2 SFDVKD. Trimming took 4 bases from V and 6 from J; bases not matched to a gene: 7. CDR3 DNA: TGTGCCACCAGTGAACCGGGACTAGCGGGGTTGGCCGGGGAGCTGTTTTTT. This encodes CATSEPGLAGLAGELFF.

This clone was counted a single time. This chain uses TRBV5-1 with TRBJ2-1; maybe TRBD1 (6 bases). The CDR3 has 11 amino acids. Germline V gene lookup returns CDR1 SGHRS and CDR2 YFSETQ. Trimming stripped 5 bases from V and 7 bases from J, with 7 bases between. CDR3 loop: CASRQGNEQFF. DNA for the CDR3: TGCGCCAGCAGGCAGGGGAATGAGCAGTTCTTC.

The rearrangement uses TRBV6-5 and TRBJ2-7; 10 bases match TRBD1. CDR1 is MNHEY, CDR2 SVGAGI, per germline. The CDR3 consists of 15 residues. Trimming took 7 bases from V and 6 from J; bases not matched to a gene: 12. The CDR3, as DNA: TGTGCCAGCAAGGGCCCGGGACAGGGGTGGCGCGAGCAGTACGTC. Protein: CASKGPGQGWREQYV.

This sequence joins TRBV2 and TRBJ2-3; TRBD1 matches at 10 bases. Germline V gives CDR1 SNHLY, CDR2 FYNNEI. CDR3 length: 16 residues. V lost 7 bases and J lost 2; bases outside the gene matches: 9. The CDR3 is CASNLPGQGTTDTQYF. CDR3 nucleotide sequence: TGTGCCAGCAACCTTCCGGGACAGGGGACCACAGATACGCAGTATTTT.

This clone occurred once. The CDR3 region is CASSLRAGGLTDTQYF. The DNA for the CDR3 is TGTGCCAGCAGCTTAAGGGCAGGGGGCCTTACAGATACGCAGTATTTT. The chain combines TRBV7-9 with TRBJ2-3; TRBD1 matches at 8 bases. There are 16 residues in the CDR3. Germline values: CDR1 SEHNR, CDR2 FQNEAQ (reference sequence). V gave up 2 bases and J gave up 3 bases; unmatched junction bases: 7.

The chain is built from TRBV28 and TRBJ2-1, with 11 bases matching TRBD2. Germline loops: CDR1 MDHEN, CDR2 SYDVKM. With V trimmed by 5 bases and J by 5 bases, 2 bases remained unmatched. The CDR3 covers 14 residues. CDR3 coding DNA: TGTGCCAGCAGTGGGACTAGCGGAAACAATGAGCAGTTCTTC. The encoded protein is CASSGTSGNNEQFF.

The CDR3 coding sequence is TGTGCCTGGAGGTGGCAGGGGGCCAACACCATATATTTT. Its translation: CAWRWQGANTIYF. The chain joins TRBV30 to TRBJ1-3; 8 nucleotides align to TRBD1. V dropped 3 bases and J dropped 7; count of bases not matched to a gene: 5. Germline V gene lookup returns CDR1 GTSNPN and CDR2 SVGIG (reference sequence). This CDR3 region has 13 residues.

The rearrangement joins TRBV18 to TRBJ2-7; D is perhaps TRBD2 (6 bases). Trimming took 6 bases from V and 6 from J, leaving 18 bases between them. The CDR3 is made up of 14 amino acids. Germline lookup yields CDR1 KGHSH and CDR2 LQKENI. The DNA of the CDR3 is TGTGCCAGCTCGCCTAGCGCTGAGGCGGGCGAGCAGTACGTC. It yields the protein CASSPSAEAGEQYV.

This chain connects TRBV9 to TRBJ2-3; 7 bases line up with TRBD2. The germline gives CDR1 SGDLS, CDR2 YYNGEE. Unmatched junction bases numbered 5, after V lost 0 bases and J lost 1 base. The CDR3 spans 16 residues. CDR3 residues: CASSVGTREGTDTQYF. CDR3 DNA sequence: TGTGCCAGCAGCGTAGGGACTAGGGAGGGCACAGATACGCAGTATTTT.

DNA for the CDR3: TGTGGGTGCGGGGCTACTAACTATGGCTACACCTTC. Translation: CGCGATNYGYTF. This sequence joins TRBV28 and TRBJ1-2; D perhaps matches TRBD1 (5 bases). The CDR3 has 12 amino acids. Germline V gives CDR1 MDHEN, CDR2 SYDVKM.

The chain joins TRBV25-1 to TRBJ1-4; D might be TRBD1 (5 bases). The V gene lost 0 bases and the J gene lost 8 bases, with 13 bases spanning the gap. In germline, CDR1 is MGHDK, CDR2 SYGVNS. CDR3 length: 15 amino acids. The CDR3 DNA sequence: TGTGCCAGCAGTGAATATTCCAGGGTAAGGGAAAAACTGTTTTTT. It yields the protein CASSEYSRVREKLFF.

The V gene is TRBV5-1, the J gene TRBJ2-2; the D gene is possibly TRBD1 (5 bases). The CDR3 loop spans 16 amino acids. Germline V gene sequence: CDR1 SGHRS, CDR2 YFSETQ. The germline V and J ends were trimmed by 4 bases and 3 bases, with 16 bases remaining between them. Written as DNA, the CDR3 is TGCGCCAGCAGCCTGGGTGACCTAGGGGACACCGGGGAGCTGTTTTTT. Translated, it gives CASSLGDLGDTGELFF.

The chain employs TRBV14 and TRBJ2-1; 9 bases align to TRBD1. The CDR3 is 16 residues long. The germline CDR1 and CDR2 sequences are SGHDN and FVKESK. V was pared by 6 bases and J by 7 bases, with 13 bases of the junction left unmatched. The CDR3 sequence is CASRHTGQGLRNEQFF. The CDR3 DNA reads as TGTGCCAGCAGACACACGGGACAGGGTTTAAGAAATGAGCAGTTCTTC.

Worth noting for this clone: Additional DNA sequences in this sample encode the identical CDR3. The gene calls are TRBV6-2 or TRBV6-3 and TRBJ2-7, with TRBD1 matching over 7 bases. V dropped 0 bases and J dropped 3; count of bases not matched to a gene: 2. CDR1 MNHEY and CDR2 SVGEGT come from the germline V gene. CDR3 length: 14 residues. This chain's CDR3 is CASSYSAGGYEQYV. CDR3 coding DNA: TGTGCCAGCAGTTACTCGGCAGGGGGCTACGAGCAGTACGTC.

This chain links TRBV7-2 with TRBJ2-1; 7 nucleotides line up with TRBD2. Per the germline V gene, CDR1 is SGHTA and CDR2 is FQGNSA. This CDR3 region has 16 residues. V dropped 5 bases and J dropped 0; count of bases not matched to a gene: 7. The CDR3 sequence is CASSRHLAVSYNEQFF. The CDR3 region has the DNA TGTGCCAGCAGCCGCCATCTAGCGGTCTCCTACAATGAGCAGTTCTTC.

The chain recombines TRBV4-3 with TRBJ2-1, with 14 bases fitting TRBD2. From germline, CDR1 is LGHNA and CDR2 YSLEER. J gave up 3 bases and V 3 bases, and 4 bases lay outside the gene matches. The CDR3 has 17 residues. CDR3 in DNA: TGCGCCAGCAGCCAGAGACTAGCGGGAGGGCACTACAATGAGCAGTTCTTC. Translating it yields CASSQRLAGGHYNEQFF.

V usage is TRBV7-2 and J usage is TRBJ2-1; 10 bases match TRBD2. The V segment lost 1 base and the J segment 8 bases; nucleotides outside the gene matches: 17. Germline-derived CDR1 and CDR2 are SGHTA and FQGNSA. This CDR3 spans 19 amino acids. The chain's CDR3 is CASSLEPFPSGSTFDEQFF. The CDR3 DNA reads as TGTGCCAGCAGCTTAGAACCCTTTCCTAGCGGGAGTACGTTCGATGAGCAGTTCTTC.